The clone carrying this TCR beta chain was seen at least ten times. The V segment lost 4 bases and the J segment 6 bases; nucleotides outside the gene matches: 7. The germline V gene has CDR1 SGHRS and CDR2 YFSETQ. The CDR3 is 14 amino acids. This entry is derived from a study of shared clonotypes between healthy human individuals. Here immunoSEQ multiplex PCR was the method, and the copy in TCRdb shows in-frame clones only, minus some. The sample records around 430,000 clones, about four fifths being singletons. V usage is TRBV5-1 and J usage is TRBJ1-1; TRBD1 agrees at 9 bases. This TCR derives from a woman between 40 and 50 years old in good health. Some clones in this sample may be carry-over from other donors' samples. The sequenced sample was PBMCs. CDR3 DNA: TGCGCCAGCAGCATGGGACAGGGTTTCCCTGAAGCTTTCTTT. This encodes CASSMGQGFPEAFF.